This T cell receptor beta chain was found in a study of blood T cell repertoires in COVID-19. Whole-study context: COVID-19 samples collected from the United States, Italy and Spain covered acute and convalescent phases.

The authors' processing: The authors estimated nucleated cell counts from reference gene primer amplification. Clones were read by immunoSEQ multiplex PCR, and TCRdb kept only the in-frame ones, dropping some. That table furnishes V, J and clone size, whereas the DNA furnished D and trimming. The table has some 260,000 clones, approximately 88% seen once. In Seattle, patients joined the study during active infection and were tracked longitudinally. This clone was detected only once. The germline gives CDR1 MDHEN, CDR2 SYDVKM. The CDR3 sequence is 16 residues long. V was cut by 4 bases and J by 3 bases, with 18 bases left in between.

Material for sequencing was peripheral blood. The chain carries TRBV28 and TRBJ2-5; tentative D call: TRBD2 (6 bases). The source is a woman aged 70 to 79 with COVID-19, enrolled during active disease. Here the CDR3 DNA reads TGTGCCAGCAGTTATTCCGCAGCGGGCCTTAAAGAGACCCAGTACTTC. Translating it yields CASSYSAAGLKETQYF.